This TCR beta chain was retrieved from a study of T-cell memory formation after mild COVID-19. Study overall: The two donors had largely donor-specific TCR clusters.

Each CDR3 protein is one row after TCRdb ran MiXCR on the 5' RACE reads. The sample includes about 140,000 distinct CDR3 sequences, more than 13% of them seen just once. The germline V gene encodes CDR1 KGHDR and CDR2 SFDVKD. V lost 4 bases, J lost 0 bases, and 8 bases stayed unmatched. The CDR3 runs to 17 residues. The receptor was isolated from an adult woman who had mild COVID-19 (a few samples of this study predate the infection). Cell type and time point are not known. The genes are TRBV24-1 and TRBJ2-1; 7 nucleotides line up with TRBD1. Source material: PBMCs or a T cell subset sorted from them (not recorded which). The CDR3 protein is CATSDLFRDSSYNEQFF. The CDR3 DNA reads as TGTGCCACCAGTGACCTATTCCGGGACAGCTCCTACAATGAGCAGTTCTTC.